One and the same sample provided the 3 T cell receptor beta chains below, sequenced in a study of immune characterization of retroperitoneal liposarcoma. TCRdb ran MiXCR on the PCR reads and lists one entry per CDR3 protein. The profile shows around 19,000 distinct CDR3 sequences, around 40% of them singletons. Sequenced material: blood. The receptors originated from a male donor with retroperitoneal liposarcoma.

In this sample, this clonotype turned up a few times. The chain is built from TRBV7-2 and TRBJ2-4, with D perhaps TRBD1 or TRBD2 (6 bases each). The CDR3 covers 16 residues. The germline CDR1 and CDR2 sequences are SGHTA and FQGNSA. Trimming shortened V by 5 bases and J by 9 bases, and 23 bases separated the two germline ends. For the CDR3, the DNA is TGTGCCAGCAGCCGACGGTGGGGGCGCGAGGAGGGCATTCAGTACTTC. Its protein product is CASSRRWGREEGIQYF.

This clonotype was detected once. The J gene is TRBJ1-1, the V gene TRBV7-9; D remains unclear. The CDR3 totals 12 residues. Trimming shortened V by 6 bases and J by 5 bases, and 10 bases separated the two germline ends. CDR1 SEHNR and CDR2 FQNEAQ come from the germline V gene (reference sequence). The CDR3 sequence is CASSKGFTEAFF. In DNA form, the CDR3 reads TGTGCCAGCAGTAAGGGTTTTACTGAAGCTTTCTTT.

Judged by abundance, this clonotype is medium-sized (0.01 to 0.1%). The genes are TRBV7-8 and TRBJ2-1; D ambiguous. The CDR3 totals 15 residues. Germline V lookup: CDR1 SGHVS, CDR2 FQNEAQ. V was pared by 2 bases and J by 10 bases, with 18 bases between. The CDR3 coding sequence is TGTGCCAGCAGCTTAAGGTTCGGGCCTCGCTACGAGCAGTTCTTC. Amino acids: CASSLRFGPRYEQFF.